Following are 28 T cell receptor beta chains from one sample sequenced in a study of blood T cells in healthy people across ages. Sample-barcoded 5' priming and a J-beta primer mix drove a second PCR of 7 to 11 cycles. TCRdb ran MiXCR on the 5' RACE reads and lists one entry per CDR3 protein. This sample has roughly 800,000 distinct CDR3 sequences, with more than 45% found just once. Sequenced input: blood. These receptors all come from a man aged 25-45 years in good health.

This clonotype turned up a few times. This chain uses TRBV30 with TRBJ2-5; 11 bases line up with TRBD2. The CDR3 has 13 amino acids. Germline V gives CDR1 GTSNPN, CDR2 SVGIG (reference sequence). Trimming took 8 bases from V and 5 from J; bases not matched to a gene: 7. CDR3 nucleotide sequence: TGTGCCCTCATAGCGGGGGGGACGGAGACCCAGTACTTC. Residues: CALIAGGTETQYF. Full variable domain (missing parts from reference TRBV30 and TRBJ2-5): SQTIHQWPATLVQPVGSPLSLECTVEGTSNPNLYWYRQAAGRGLQLLFYSVGIGQISSEVPQNLSASRPQDRQFILSSKKLLLSDSGFYLCALIAGGTETQYFGPGTRLLVL.

The chain couples TRBV6-5 to TRBJ2-3; TRBD2 might be the D (6 bases). There are 16 residues in the CDR3. Trimming shortened V by 1 base and J by 5 bases, and 16 bases separated the two germline ends. Germline CDR1 MNHEY, CDR2 SVGAGI. The CDR3 loop is CASSYWSEGLEDTQYF. In DNA, the CDR3 is TGTGCCAGCAGTTACTGGTCGGAGGGCCTGGAAGATACGCAGTATTTT.

This clonotype was seen a handful of times. The chain employs TRBV6-5 and TRBJ1-2; no firm D call. CDR1 is MNHEY, CDR2 SVGAGI, per germline. This CDR3 region has 12 residues. V gave up 4 bases and J gave up 6 bases, with 9 bases separating them. CDR3: CASSSVQDGYTF. In nucleotides, the CDR3 is TGTGCCAGCAGTTCGGTGCAGGATGGCTACACCTTC.

V and J are TRBV29-1 and TRBJ2-3; D uncertain. This CDR3 comprises 12 residues. Trimming removed 5 bases at V and 2 bases at J, with 8 bases between. Germline V CDR1 and CDR2: SQVTM, ANQGSEA. The CDR3 nucleotides are TGCAGCGTTATTGACTCCACAGATACGCAGTATTTT. Residues: CSVIDSTDTQYF.

In its sample, this clonotype was seen a few times. This chain connects TRBV10-2 to TRBJ1-6; maybe TRBD1 (5 bases). Trimming took 7 bases from V and 10 from J, leaving 23 bases between them. Germline loops: CDR1 WSHSY, CDR2 SAAADI. CDR3 size: 16 residues. CDR3 amino acids: CASISDMVGLGSPLHF. The DNA for the CDR3 is TGCGCCAGCATATCGGACATGGTGGGGCTCGGATCACCCCTCCACTTT.

There are a few counts of this clonotype. The rearrangement uses TRBV6-1 and TRBJ2-7; 8 nucleotides agree with TRBD1. The end of the DNA fits TRBJ2-5 better, so the J call may be wrong. The CDR3 has 15 residues. The V gene's germline CDR1 is MNHNS and CDR2 SASEGT. CDR3 protein: CASRGTGQGYGTQYF. CDR3 coding DNA: TGTGCCAGCAGGGGGACTGGACAGGGCTATGGGACCCAGTACTTC.

The rearrangement links TRBV9 to TRBJ1-1; no clear D. Germline loops: CDR1 SGDLS, CDR2 YYNGEE. V was pared by 2 bases and J by 6 bases, with 5 bases between. The CDR3 loop spans 11 amino acids. CDR3: CASSVFPEAFF. The CDR3 DNA follows: TGTGCCAGCAGCGTTTTCCCTGAAGCTTTCTTT.

The chain recombines TRBV12-3 or TRBV12-4 with TRBJ2-3; weak D call: TRBD2 (6 bases). This CDR3 has 14 residues. V was clipped by 7 bases and J by 6 bases, with 17 bases between them. CDR3 sequence (DNA): TGTGCCAGCACCCAAGAGGAGGGTACGGATACGCAGTATTTT. Translation: CASTQEEGTDTQYF.

The chain has TRBV15 and TRBJ2-1, with 7 positions matching TRBD1. The CDR3 consists of 16 residues. Germline trimming cut 4 bases from V and 0 bases from J; bases unmatched to any gene: 6. Germline V gene sequence: CDR1 LNHNV, CDR2 YYDKDF (reference sequence). The CDR3, as DNA: TGTGCCACCAGCATAAGGGGGCAGGGCTCCTACAATGAGCAGTTCTTC. Protein product: CATSIRGQGSYNEQFF.

The rearrangement uses TRBV4-3 and TRBJ2-1, with 7 bases matching TRBD1. The better agreement between TRBJ2-7 and the DNA end casts doubt on the J call. CDR1 and CDR2 (germline): LGHNA, YSLEER. This CDR3 has 20 amino acids. DNA for the CDR3: TGCGCCAGCAGCCAAGAAAAGCAGGGACAGTTCCCGAGCTCCTACAATGAGCAGTACTTC. This encodes CASSQEKQGQFPSSYNEQYF.

In its sample, this clonotype was seen a few times. V usage is TRBV3-1 and J usage is TRBJ2-1, with TRBD2 matching 9 bases. Germline V lookup: CDR1 LGHDT, CDR2 YNNKEL (reference sequence). The V and J ends lost 0 bases and 4 bases, in that order; junction bases with no gene match: 1. The CDR3 covers 15 residues. In DNA form, the CDR3 reads TGTGCCAGCAGCCAAGAGGCGGGGGGGTACAATGAGCAGTTCTTC. It encodes CASSQEAGGYNEQFF.

This clonotype appeared a few times. This CDR3 reads CATSGFQGARVYNEQFF. CDR3 in DNA: TGTGCCACCAGCGGATTTCAGGGGGCGCGGGTCTACAATGAGCAGTTCTTC. This chain uses TRBV15 with TRBJ2-1; 8 positions agree with TRBD1. The V segment lost 5 bases and the J segment 3 bases; nucleotides outside the gene matches: 12. CDR3 length: 17 residues. CDR1 and CDR2 from the germline V gene are LNHNV and YYDKDF (reference sequence).

The chain carries TRBV7-2 and TRBJ2-3; D is unclear. Germline assignment: CDR1 SGHTA and CDR2 FQGNSA. V lost 5 bases and J 2 bases, leaving 8 bases between the germline ends. The CDR3 is 13 residues long. DNA of the CDR3: TGTGCCAGCAGCCCTCAATTCACAGATACGCAGTATTTT. Translation: CASSPQFTDTQYF.

The table lists this clonotype with a few counts. The rearrangement links TRBV5-1 to TRBJ2-1; 9 bases fit TRBD1. V shed 0 bases, J shed 6 bases, and the junction held 7 bases outside the gene matches. CDR3 size: 16 residues. CDR1 SGHRS and CDR2 YFSETQ come from the germline V gene. CDR3 amino acids: CASSLATGGQINEQFF. For the CDR3, the DNA is TGCGCCAGCAGCTTGGCCACAGGGGGCCAAATCAATGAGCAGTTCTTC.

The table lists this clonotype with a few counts. The CDR3 nucleotides are TGTGCCAACACCCCTAAGGGGGACAGGGTAGCCTACGAGCAGTACTTC. Protein: CANTPKGDRVAYEQYF. This chain joins TRBV27 and TRBJ2-7; 9 bases agree with TRBD1. Germline assignment: CDR1 MNHEY and CDR2 SMNVEV (reference sequence). V dropped 10 bases and J dropped 2; count of bases not matched to a gene: 15. This CDR3 has 16 amino acids.

The J gene is TRBJ1-1, the V gene TRBV7-2; D remains unclear. Per germline, CDR1 SGHTA and CDR2 FQGNSA. This CDR3 is built from 15 residues. V lost 1 base, J lost 5 bases, and 14 bases lay in between. CDR3 loop: CASSLGGLASTEAFF. The DNA for the CDR3 is TGTGCCAGCAGCTTAGGTGGGCTGGCGAGTACTGAAGCTTTCTTT.

The chain employs TRBV29-1 and TRBJ2-4; 8 bases match TRBD2. Germline V CDR1 and CDR2: SQVTM, ANQGSEA. With V trimmed by 8 bases and J by 5 bases, 11 bases remained unmatched. The CDR3 covers 14 residues. The CDR3 nucleotides read TGCAGCACCGCCGATAGCGGGATACAAAACATTCAGTACTTC. Protein sequence: CSTADSGIQNIQYF.

This clonotype was counted a single time. The junction shows a germline mismatch at one end, possibly a read error. The chain uses TRBV20-1 and TRBJ1-2; 8 bases match TRBD1. Germline V CDR1 and CDR2: DFQATT, SNEGSKA (reference sequence). This CDR3 has 11 amino acids. DNA of the CDR3: TGCAGTGTACAGGGGGTCTATGACTACACCTTC. Its translation: CSVQGVYDYTF.

This sequence joins TRBV15 and TRBJ2-1, with D tentatively TRBD2 (5 bases). The CDR3 contains 17 residues. Germline V gene sequence: CDR1 LNHNV, CDR2 YYDKDF (reference sequence). The germline V and J ends were trimmed by 0 bases and 7 bases, with 19 bases remaining between them. The DNA of the CDR3 is TGTGCCACCAGCAGAGACCGTCCTAGGTCGGGGTCGAATGAGCAGTTCTTC. Protein: CATSRDRPRSGSNEQFF.

This rearrangement joins TRBV29-1 to TRBJ2-7; 7 positions match TRBD1. The germline V gene has CDR1 SQVTM and CDR2 ANQGSEA. The V segment lost 1 base and the J segment 10 bases; nucleotides outside the gene matches: 16. CDR3 length equals 15 residues. The CDR3 loop reads CSVEALRTGSWIQYF. CDR3 coding DNA: TGCAGCGTTGAAGCCCTGAGGACAGGCTCCTGGATTCAGTACTTC.

The chain joins TRBV6-2 or TRBV6-3 to TRBJ2-1, with D unclear. This CDR3 has 16 amino acids. V was clipped by 4 bases and J by 7 bases, with 20 bases between them. Per the germline V gene, CDR1 is MNHEY and CDR2 is SVGEGT. The CDR3 reads CASSSTKTSSWNEQFF. CDR3 DNA sequence: TGTGCCAGCAGTTCTACCAAGACAAGCTCGTGGAATGAGCAGTTCTTC.

The chain links TRBV20-1 to TRBJ1-5, with TRBD1 as a possible D gene (5 bases). Trimming cost V 2 bases and J 6 bases, with 14 bases left between them. The CDR3 has 14 amino acids. Germline CDR1 is DFQATT and CDR2 is SNEGSKA (reference sequence). This CDR3 reads CSARRGRVAQPQHF. CDR3 nucleotides: TGCAGTGCTAGAAGGGGCAGGGTCGCTCAGCCCCAGCATTTT.

This clonotype occurred a few times. This rearrangement joins TRBV2 to TRBJ2-6, with D maybe TRBD1 (6 bases). CDR3 length equals 16 residues. Trimming cost V 6 bases and J 0 bases, with 12 bases left between them. Germline CDR1 SNHLY, CDR2 FYNNEI. The CDR3 nucleotides read TGTGCCAGCAGCATCGGACAGTTCTCTGGGGCCAACGTCCTGACTTTC. This codes for CASSIGQFSGANVLTF. The full variable domain, rest sourced from reference TRBV2 and TRBJ2-6, is EPEVTQTPSHQVTQMGQEVILRCVPISNHLYFYWYRQILGQKVEFLVSFYNNEISEKSEIFDDQFSVERPDGSNFTLKIRSTKLEDSAMYFCASSIGQFSGANVLTFGAGSRLTVL.

This rearrangement joins TRBV28 to TRBJ2-3, with D possibly TRBD2 on 6 matching bases. The length of the CDR3 is 14 residues. The germline V gene encodes CDR1 MDHEN and CDR2 SYDVKM. The V gene lost 7 bases and the J gene lost 0 bases, with 11 bases spanning the gap. Here the CDR3 DNA reads TGTGCCAGCACGGAGGGAGCTAGCACAGATACGCAGTATTTT. This gives the protein CASTEGASTDTQYF. The complete variable domain, with remaining parts taken from reference TRBV28 and TRBJ2-3, reads DVKVTQSSRYLVKRTGEKVFLECVQDMDHENMFWYRQDPGLGLRLIYFSYDVKMKEKGDIPEGYSVSREKKERFSLILESASTNQTSMYLCASTEGASTDTQYFGPGTRLTVL.

CDR3 nucleotide sequence: TGCAGTGCTCCTCCCTTGGGGCGGGGCACAGATACGCAGTATTTT. Amino acids: CSAPPLGRGTDTQYF. V gene TRBV20-1 combines with J gene TRBJ2-3; D might be TRBD1 or TRBD2, each matching 5 bases. Germline CDR1 reads DFQATT; CDR2 reads SNEGSKA (reference sequence). The CDR3 consists of 15 residues. V was shortened by 5 bases and J by 1 base, with 16 bases between the two germline ends.

This clonotype has a single count. The rearrangement uses TRBV27 and TRBJ2-1; D not certain. The germline CDR1 and CDR2 sequences are MNHEY and SMNVEV (reference sequence). There are 18 residues in the CDR3. The V and J ends lost 6 bases and 0 bases respectively, with 21 bases between them. The CDR3: CASSFPPRHLGSYNEQFF. DNA of the CDR3: TGTGCCAGCAGCTTTCCCCCCCGGCACCTCGGCTCCTACAATGAGCAGTTCTTC.

This clonotype appeared many times. The chain is built from TRBV9 and TRBJ2-7; D is undetermined. Per the germline V gene, CDR1 is SGDLS and CDR2 is YYNGEE. The V and J ends lost 4 bases and 6 bases respectively, with 11 bases between them. The CDR3 is made up of 12 amino acids. CDR3 DNA: TGTGCCAGCAGCACACTATCCGGCGAGCAGTACTTC. It specifies CASSTLSGEQYF.

The chain combines TRBV12-3 or TRBV12-4 with TRBJ2-3; D is perhaps TRBD1 (6 bases). This CDR3 spans 15 amino acids. V shed 6 bases and J shed 6 bases, with 19 bases lying between them. DNA of the CDR3: TGTGCCAGCAGCCGAGGGACACCCCGTTCGGATACGCAGTATTTT. Protein sequence: CASSRGTPRSDTQYF.